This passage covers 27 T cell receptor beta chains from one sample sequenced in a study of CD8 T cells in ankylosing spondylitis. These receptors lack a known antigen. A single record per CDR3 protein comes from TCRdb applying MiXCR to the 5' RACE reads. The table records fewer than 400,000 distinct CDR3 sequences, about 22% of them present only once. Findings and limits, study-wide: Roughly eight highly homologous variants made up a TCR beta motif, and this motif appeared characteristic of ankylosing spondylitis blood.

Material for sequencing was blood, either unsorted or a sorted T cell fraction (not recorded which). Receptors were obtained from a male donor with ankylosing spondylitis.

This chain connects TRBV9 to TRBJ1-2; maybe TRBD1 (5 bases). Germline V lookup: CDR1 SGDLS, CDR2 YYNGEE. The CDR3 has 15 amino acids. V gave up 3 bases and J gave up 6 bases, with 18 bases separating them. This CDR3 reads CASSAGRRQLDGYTF. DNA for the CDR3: TGTGCCAGCAGCGCGGGCAGAAGACAGTTGGATGGCTACACCTTC.

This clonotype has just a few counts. CDR3 sequence reads: CASSWGGDTQYF. CDR3 nucleotide sequence: TGTGCCAGCAGTTGGGGGGGGGATACGCAGTATTTT. The V gene is TRBV6-1, the J gene TRBJ2-3; 7 nucleotides align to TRBD2. The CDR3 consists of 12 residues. Per the germline V gene, CDR1 is MNHNS and CDR2 is SASEGT. After removal of 5 bases from V and 6 bases from J, the junction contained 2 bases not matched to a gene.

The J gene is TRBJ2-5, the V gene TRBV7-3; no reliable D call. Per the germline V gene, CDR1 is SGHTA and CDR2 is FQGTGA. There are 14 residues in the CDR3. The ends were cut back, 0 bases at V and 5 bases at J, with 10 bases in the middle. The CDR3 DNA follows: TGTGCCAGCAGCTTAACCCGGCTCTCGGAGACCCAGTACTTC. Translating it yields CASSLTRLSETQYF. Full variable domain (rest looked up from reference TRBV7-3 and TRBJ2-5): GAGVSQTPSNKVTEKGKYVELRCDPISGHTALYWYRQSLGQGPEFLIYFQGTGAADDSGLPNDRFFAVRPEGSVSTLKIQRTERGDSAVYLCASSLTRLSETQYFGPGTRLLVL.

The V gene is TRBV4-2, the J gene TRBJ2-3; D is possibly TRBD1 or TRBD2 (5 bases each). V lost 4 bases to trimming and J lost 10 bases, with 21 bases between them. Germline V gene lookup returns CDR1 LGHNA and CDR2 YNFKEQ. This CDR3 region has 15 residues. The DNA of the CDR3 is TGTGCCAGCAGCCGAGGGGCTGTAGCAGCTAATGCGCAGTATTTT. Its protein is CASSRGAVAANAQYF.

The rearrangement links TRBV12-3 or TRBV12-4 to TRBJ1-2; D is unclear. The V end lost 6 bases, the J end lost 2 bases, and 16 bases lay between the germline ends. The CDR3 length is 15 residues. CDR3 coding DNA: TGTGCCAGCAGGATCTCGGGCAATCACAACTATGGCTACACCTTC. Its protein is CASRISGNHNYGYTF.

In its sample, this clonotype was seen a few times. DNA of the CDR3: TGTGCCAGCAGCAGGGGTGGGGATCGGTTCTTC. Translated, it gives CASSRGGDRFF. The rearrangement joins TRBV12-3 or TRBV12-4 to TRBJ2-1; TRBD1 is a possible D gene (6 bases). Trimming stripped 6 bases from V and 15 bases from J, with 15 bases between. The CDR3 length is 11 residues.

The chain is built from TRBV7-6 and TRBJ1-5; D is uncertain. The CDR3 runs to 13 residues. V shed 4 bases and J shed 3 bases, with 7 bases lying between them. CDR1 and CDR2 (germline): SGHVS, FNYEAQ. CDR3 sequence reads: CASSSSDNQPQHF. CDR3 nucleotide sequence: TGTGCCAGCAGCTCAAGCGACAATCAGCCCCAGCATTTT.

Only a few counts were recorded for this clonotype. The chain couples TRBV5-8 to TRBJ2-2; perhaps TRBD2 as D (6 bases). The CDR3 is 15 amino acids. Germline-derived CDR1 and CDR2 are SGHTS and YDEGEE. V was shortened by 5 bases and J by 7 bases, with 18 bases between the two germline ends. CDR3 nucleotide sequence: TGTGCCAGCAGGGAAACCGGGACTCACCTCGGGGAGCTGTTTTTT. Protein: CASRETGTHLGELFF.

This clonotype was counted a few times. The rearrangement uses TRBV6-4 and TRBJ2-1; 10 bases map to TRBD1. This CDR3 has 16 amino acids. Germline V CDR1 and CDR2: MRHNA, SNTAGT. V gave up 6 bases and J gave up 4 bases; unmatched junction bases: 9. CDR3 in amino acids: CASSGLPGQGYNEQFF. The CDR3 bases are TGTGCCAGCAGCGGTTTACCGGGACAGGGGTACAATGAGCAGTTCTTC.

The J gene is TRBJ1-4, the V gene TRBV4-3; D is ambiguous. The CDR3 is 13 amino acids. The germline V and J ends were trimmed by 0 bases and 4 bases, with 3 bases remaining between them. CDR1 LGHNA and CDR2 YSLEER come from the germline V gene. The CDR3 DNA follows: TGCGCCAGCAGCCAAGATTTTAATGAAAAACTGTTTTTT. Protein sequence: CASSQDFNEKLFF.

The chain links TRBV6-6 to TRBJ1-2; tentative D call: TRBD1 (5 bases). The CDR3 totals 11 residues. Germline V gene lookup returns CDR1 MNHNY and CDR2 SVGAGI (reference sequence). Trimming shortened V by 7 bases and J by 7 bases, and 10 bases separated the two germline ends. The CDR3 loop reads CASKAGSGYTF. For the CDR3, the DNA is TGTGCCAGCAAGGCAGGGAGTGGCTACACCTTC.

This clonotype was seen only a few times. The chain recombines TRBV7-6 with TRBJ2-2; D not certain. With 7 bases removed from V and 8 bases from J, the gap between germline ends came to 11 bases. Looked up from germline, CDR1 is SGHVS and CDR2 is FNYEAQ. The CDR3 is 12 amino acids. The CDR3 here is CASTSALGELFF. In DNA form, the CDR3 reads TGTGCCAGCACATCCGCCCTGGGGGAGCTGTTTTTT.

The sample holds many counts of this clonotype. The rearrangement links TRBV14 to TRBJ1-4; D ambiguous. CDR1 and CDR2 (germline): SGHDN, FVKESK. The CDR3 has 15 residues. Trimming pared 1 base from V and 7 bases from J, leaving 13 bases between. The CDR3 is CASSQVDGYGEKLFF. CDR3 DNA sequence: TGTGCCAGCAGCCAAGTGGATGGGTATGGTGAAAAACTGTTTTTT.

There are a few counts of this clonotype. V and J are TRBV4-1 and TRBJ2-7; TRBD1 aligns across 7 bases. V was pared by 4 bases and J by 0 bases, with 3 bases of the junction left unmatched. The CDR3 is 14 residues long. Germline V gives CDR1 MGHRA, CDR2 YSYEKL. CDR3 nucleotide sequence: TGCGCCAGCAGCCCGGACAGGAGCTCCTACGAGCAGTACTTC. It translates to CASSPDRSSYEQYF.

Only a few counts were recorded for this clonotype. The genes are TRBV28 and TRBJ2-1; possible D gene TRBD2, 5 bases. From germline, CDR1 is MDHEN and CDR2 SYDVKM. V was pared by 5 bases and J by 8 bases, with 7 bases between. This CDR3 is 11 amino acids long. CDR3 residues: CASSERYEQFF. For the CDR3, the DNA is TGTGCCAGCAGTGAGCGGTATGAGCAGTTCTTC.

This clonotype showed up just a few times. The DNA for the CDR3 is TGCAGTGCTAGGATACCGGGACAGTCCTACGAGCAGTACTTC. Protein sequence: CSARIPGQSYEQYF. V and J are TRBV20-1 and TRBJ2-7; 7 nucleotides align to TRBD1. CDR1 and CDR2 (germline): DFQATT, SNEGSKA (reference sequence). This CDR3 comprises 14 residues. J was trimmed by 1 base and V by 3 bases; bases with no gene match: 6.

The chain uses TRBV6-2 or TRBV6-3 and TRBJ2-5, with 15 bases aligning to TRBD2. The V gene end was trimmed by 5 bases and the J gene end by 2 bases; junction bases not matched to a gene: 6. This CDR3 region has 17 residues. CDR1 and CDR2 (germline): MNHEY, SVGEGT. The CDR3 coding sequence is TGTGCCAGCAGTACCGGGACTAGCGGGAGGCAACAAGAGACCCAGTACTTC. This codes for CASSTGTSGRQQETQYF.

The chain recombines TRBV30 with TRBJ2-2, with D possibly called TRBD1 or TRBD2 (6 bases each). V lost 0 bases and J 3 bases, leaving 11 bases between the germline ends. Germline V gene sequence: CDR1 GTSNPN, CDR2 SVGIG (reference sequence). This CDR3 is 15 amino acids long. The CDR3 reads CAWSVTGGDTGELFF. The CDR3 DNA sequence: TGTGCCTGGAGTGTTACCGGGGGCGACACCGGGGAGCTGTTTTTT. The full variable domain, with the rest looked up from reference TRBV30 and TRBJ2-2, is SQTIHQWPATLVQPVGSPLSLECTVEGTSNPNLYWYRQAAGRGLQLLFYSVGIGQISSEVPQNLSASRPQDRQFILSSKKLLLSDSGFYLCAWSVTGGDTGELFFGEGSRLTVL.

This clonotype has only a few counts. The CDR3 sequence: CSAIGTSGYTGELFF. CDR3 in DNA: TGCAGTGCTATCGGGACTAGCGGATACACCGGGGAGCTGTTTTTT. The J gene is TRBJ2-2, the V gene TRBV20-1; TRBD2 aligns across 11 bases. CDR3 length: 15 amino acids. Germline-derived CDR1 and CDR2 are DFQATT and SNEGSKA (reference sequence). The junction had 4 bases not matched to a gene; V was cut back by 4 bases and J by 3 bases.

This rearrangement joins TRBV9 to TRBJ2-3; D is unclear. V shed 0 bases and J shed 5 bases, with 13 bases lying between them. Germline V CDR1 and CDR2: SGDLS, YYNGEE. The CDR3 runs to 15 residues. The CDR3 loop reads CASSVVGMWGDTQYF. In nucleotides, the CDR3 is TGTGCCAGCAGCGTAGTTGGGATGTGGGGAGATACGCAGTATTTT.

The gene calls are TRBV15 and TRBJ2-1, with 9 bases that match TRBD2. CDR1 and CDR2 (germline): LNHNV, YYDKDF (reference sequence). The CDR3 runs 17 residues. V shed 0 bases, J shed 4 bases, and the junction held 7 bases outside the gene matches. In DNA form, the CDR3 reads TGTGCCACCAGCAGAGATCAGCGGGAGGCCCGATACAATGAGCAGTTCTTC. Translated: CATSRDQREARYNEQFF.

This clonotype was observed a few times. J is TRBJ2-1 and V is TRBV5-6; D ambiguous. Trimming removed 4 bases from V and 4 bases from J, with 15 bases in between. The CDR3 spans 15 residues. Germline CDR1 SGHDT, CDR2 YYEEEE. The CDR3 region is CASSAALWGYNEQFF. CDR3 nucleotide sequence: TGTGCCAGCAGCGCCGCCTTGTGGGGATACAATGAGCAGTTCTTC.

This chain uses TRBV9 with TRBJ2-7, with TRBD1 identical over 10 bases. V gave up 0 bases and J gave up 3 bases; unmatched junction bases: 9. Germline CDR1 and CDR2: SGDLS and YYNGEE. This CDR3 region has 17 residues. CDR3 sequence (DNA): TGTGCCAGCAGCGTAGGCTCTTCGGGACAGGGGTTCTACGAGCAGTACTTC. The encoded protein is CASSVGSSGQGFYEQYF.

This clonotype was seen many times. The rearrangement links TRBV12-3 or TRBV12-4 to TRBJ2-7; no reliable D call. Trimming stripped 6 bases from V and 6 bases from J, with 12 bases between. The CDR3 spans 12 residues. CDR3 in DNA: TGTGCCAGCAGCCCGAACGTCCGCGAGCAGTACTTC. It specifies CASSPNVREQYF.

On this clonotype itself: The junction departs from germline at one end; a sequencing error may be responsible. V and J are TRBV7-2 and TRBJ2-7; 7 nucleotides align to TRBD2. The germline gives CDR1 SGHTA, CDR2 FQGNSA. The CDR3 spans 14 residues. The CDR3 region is CDSSLGRASYEQYF. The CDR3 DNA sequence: TGTGACAGCAGCCTAGGGAGGGCTTCCTACGAGCAGTACTTC.

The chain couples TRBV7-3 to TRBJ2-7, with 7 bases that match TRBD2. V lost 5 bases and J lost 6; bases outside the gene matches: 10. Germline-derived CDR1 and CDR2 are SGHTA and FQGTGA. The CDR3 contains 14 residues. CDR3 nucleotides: TGTGCCAGCAGCCCCGGGACTACGCCCGCCGAGCAGTACTTC. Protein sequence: CASSPGTTPAEQYF.

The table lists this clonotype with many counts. This CDR3 reads CASSGQSYNEQFF. The DNA of the CDR3 is TGTGCCAGCAGTGGACAGTCATACAATGAGCAGTTCTTC. V gene TRBV7-9 combines with J gene TRBJ2-1; D might be TRBD1 (6 bases). Germline V gene data show CDR1 as SEHNR and CDR2 as FQNEAQ (reference sequence). V lost 6 bases, J lost 4 bases, and 10 bases lay in between. The CDR3 runs 13 residues.